This is a list of T cell receptor beta chains from one sample in a study of identical twins. TCRdb re-called the 5' RACE reads through MiXCR, storing one row per CDR3 protein. The table records some 500,000 distinct CDR3 sequences, less than 25% of them present only once. This sample also appeared in a second study, on T cells expressing NK-cell markers.

The sample was CD4+ T cells sorted from blood. These receptor sequences come from a woman aged 18-35 years in good health. Each CDR3 is given with its conserved first and last residue. A D gene is named only where the DNA matches it firmly. Size values are once, few and many counts, or a class for expanded clones, and some rows have none.

j_call cdr3_length clone_size d_call v_call cdr3_aa cdr3_nt
TRBJ2-7 16 NA TRBD1 TRBV28 CASSFSLIGGQYEQYF TGTGCCAGCAGTTTTTCCCTGATTGGGGGACAGTACGAGCAGTACTTC
TRBJ2-1 15 few TRBD2 TRBV7-2 CASKKGLAETGEQFF TGTGCCTCGAAGAAGGGTCTAGCGGAGACGGGTGAGCAGTTCTTC
TRBJ2-7 16 NA TRBD2 TRBV5-1 CASSLAFAGGEYEQYF TGCGCCAGCAGCTTAGCCTTCGCGGGGGGGGAATACGAGCAGTACTTC
TRBJ2-7 16 NA NA TRBV9 CASSVSATAVSYEQYF TGTGCCAGCAGCGTGTCGGCGACAGCCGTTTCCTACGAGCAGTACTTC
TRBJ2-1 15 NA TRBD2 TRBV12-3/TRBV12-4 CASRWGLANYNEQFF TGTGCCAGCAGGTGGGGACTAGCGAACTACAATGAGCAGTTCTTC
TRBJ2-1 14 few NA TRBV7-9 CASSQGQDYNEQFF TGTGCCAGCAGCCAGGGGCAGGATTACAATGAGCAGTTCTTC
TRBJ1-1 13 NA NA TRBV7-2 CASSLMDNTEAFF TGTGCCAGCAGCTTGATGGACAACACTGAAGCTTTCTTT
TRBJ2-2 15 few NA TRBV7-2 CASSLAFGNTGELFF TGTGCCAGCAGCTTAGCGTTTGGGAACACCGGGGAGCTGTTTTTT
TRBJ1-2 14 NA NA TRBV5-6 CASSLRTEPYGYTF TGTGCCAGCAGCTTACGGACAGAACCATATGGCTACACCTTC
TRBJ2-7 12 few NA TRBV29-1 CSVEGGSDEQYF TGCAGCGTTGAAGGGGGTAGCGACGAGCAGTACTTC
TRBJ2-1 16 many NA TRBV7-2 CASSPFSGASYNEQFF TGTGCCAGCAGCCCGTTTTCGGGGGCCTCCTACAATGAGCAGTTCTTC
TRBJ2-2 15 NA TRBD1 TRBV12-3/TRBV12-4 CASSSQQGARGELFF TGTGCCAGCAGTTCTCAACAGGGGGCACGTGGGGAGCTGTTTTTT
TRBJ2-7 15 few TRBD1 TRBV7-2 CASSFRDRAHYEQYF TGTGCCAGCAGCTTCCGGGACAGGGCTCACTACGAGCAGTACTTC
TRBJ2-3 14 few NA TRBV7-9 CASSRWSAPDTQYF TGTGCCAGCAGCCGATGGTCGGCACCAGATACGCAGTATTTT
TRBJ1-2 14 NA NA TRBV7-8 CASSLAGSPYSYTF TGTGCCAGCAGCTTAGCGGGCAGCCCTTACAGCTACACCTTC
TRBJ1-1 12 NA TRBD1 TRBV29-1 CSVVTGGYGAFF TGCAGCGTTGTGACAGGGGGGTATGGGGCTTTCTTT
TRBJ2-5 14 NA TRBD2 TRBV12-3/TRBV12-4 CASRRAGAGETQYF TGTGCCAGCCGCCGGGCGGGAGCGGGGGAGACCCAGTACTTC
TRBJ2-3 11 NA NA TRBV29-1 CSVFETDTQYF TGCAGCGTTTTTGAAACAGATACGCAGTATTTT
TRBJ2-1 13 many TRBD1 TRBV12-3/TRBV12-4 CASRRTGDTEQFF TGTGCCAGCAGGAGGACAGGGGACACTGAGCAGTTCTTC
TRBJ2-1 13 NA TRBD1 TRBV20-1 CSARDRQGAEQFF TGCAGTGCTAGAGATCGACAGGGGGCTGAGCAGTTCTTC
TRBJ2-2 14 few NA TRBV6-1 CASSPAAGTGELFF TGTGCCAGCAGTCCCGCCGCGGGGACCGGGGAGCTGTTTTTT
TRBJ2-1 19 NA TRBD2 TRBV9 CASSAGLAGGPLVLSEQFF TGTGCCAGCAGCGCAGGACTAGCGGGAGGGCCCCTCGTACTTAGTGAGCAGTTCTTC
TRBJ1-2 13 NA NA TRBV9 CASSVGGFGGYTF TGTGCCAGCAGCGTTGGGGGGTTCGGTGGCTACACCTTC
TRBJ1-4 15 NA TRBD1 TRBV5-6 CASSENDRGNEKLFF TGTGCCAGCAGTGAAAACGACAGGGGGAATGAAAAACTGTTTTTT
TRBJ2-5 13 few NA TRBV9 CASSVSGEETQYF TGTGCCAGCAGCGTATCAGGGGAAGAGACCCAGTACTTC
TRBJ2-1 15 NA NA TRBV4-3 CASSQGISSYNEQFF TGCGCCAGCAGCCAAGGCATCAGCTCCTACAATGAGCAGTTCTTC
TRBJ2-1 15 many TRBD2 TRBV6-4 CASSVAGEGYNEQFF TGTGCCAGCAGTGTTGCGGGAGAGGGGTACAATGAGCAGTTCTTC
TRBJ2-1 13 many NA TRBV29-1 CSSGPGQYNEQFF TGCAGCAGTGGACCGGGACAATACAATGAGCAGTTCTTC
TRBJ1-2 14 NA TRBD1 TRBV20-1 CSATQPGGFYGYTF TGCAGTGCTACCCAGCCAGGGGGCTTTTATGGCTACACCTTC
TRBJ2-7 14 few NA TRBV12-3/TRBV12-4 CASRPHRGGLEQYF TGTGCCAGCAGACCCCACAGGGGGGGTCTCGAGCAGTACTTC
TRBJ1-5 13 NA NA TRBV20-1 CSAFTGFGQPQHF TGCAGTGCTTTTACAGGGTTTGGTCAGCCCCAGCATTTT
TRBJ2-3 17 NA NA TRBV20-1 CSARGGILGGNPDTQYF TGCAGTGCTAGAGGGGGGATTTTAGGGGGAAATCCAGATACGCAGTATTTT
TRBJ2-5 12 NA NA TRBV2 CAGSRVRETQYF TGTGCCGGGTCGAGGGTTAGGGAGACCCAGTACTTC
TRBJ2-5 14 few TRBD2 TRBV29-1 CSADRAGGGETQYF TGCAGCGCTGACAGAGCGGGAGGGGGAGAGACCCAGTACTTC
TRBJ1-6 15 NA TRBD1 TRBV20-1 CSARTLTGQNSPLHF TGCAGTGCTAGAACCCTGACAGGGCAAAATTCACCCCTCCACTTT
TRBJ2-1 11 few NA TRBV6-2/TRBV6-3 CASTRENEQFF TGTGCCAGCACCAGGGAGAATGAGCAGTTCTTC
TRBJ2-1 16 many TRBD2 TRBV5-1 CASSLALAGSAHEQFF TGCGCCAGCAGCTTGGCTCTAGCGGGATCCGCTCATGAGCAGTTCTTC
TRBJ2-4 16 few TRBD1 TRBV20-1 CSAMDREKGAKNIQYF TGCAGTGCTATGGACAGGGAAAAGGGGGCCAAAAACATTCAGTACTTC
TRBJ1-5 13 few NA TRBV20-1 CSALNVPNQPQHF TGCAGTGCTCTGAACGTTCCAAATCAGCCCCAGCATTTT